The clone carrying this T cell receptor (beta chain) was recorded only once. The sample belongs to a study of blood T cell repertoires in COVID-19. The wider study: Sites in the United States, Italy and Spain provided acute and convalescent COVID-19 samples. PBMCs, B-cell-depleted T cells, or T cells provided the cDNA or gDNA that made up the material.

Study processing details: By means of reference gene primer amplification, nucleated cell counts were estimated. Some clones are missing from TCRdb's copy, which holds only in-frame ones; the method was immunoSEQ multiplex PCR. V and J calls and clone size come straight from that table; D and trimming were deduced from the DNA. This repertoire shows about 140,000 clones, around 81% found once; its top ten account for around 8.2%. Trimming took 1 base from V and 0 from J, leaving 13 bases between them. The CDR3 spans 18 residues. From germline, CDR1 is MGHRA and CDR2 YSYEKL. The TCR originated in a human donor in a cohort sampled during active COVID-19. This chain joins TRBV4-1 and TRBJ2-6; D is possibly TRBD2 (5 bases). Sequencing was performed on peripheral blood. As DNA, the CDR3 is TGCGCCAGCAGCCAAGGAGAAAGGACTCGCTCTGGGGCCAACGTCCTGACTTTC. Protein: CASSQGERTRSGANVLTF.